These 12 T cell receptor beta chains share one sample of origin, sequenced in a study of shared clonotypes between healthy human individuals. The data were produced by immunoSEQ multiplex PCR, yet TCRdb's version contains in-frame clones alone and is incomplete. The data contain about 2 million clones, 95% of them seen just once; the ten biggest clones take up around 0.13%. Sequencing input: naive CD4+ T cells sorted from blood. Noted subset: CD45RA+ positively selected. These TCRs come from a man younger than 30 in good health.

About this clone itself: This CDR3 is also generated by other DNA sequences in the sample. The rearrangement uses TRBV6-1 and TRBJ2-7; TRBD1 matches at 7 bases. The V gene end was trimmed by 5 bases and the J gene end by 0 bases; junction bases not matched to a gene: 1. Germline lookup yields CDR1 MNHNS and CDR2 SASEGT. The CDR3 extends over 13 amino acids. The CDR3 is CASSRQGSYEQYF. Written as DNA, the CDR3 is TGTGCCAGCAGTCGACAGGGCTCCTACGAGCAGTACTTC.

The chain is built from TRBV29-1 and TRBJ2-1; 10 positions agree with TRBD2. Germline assignment: CDR1 SQVTM and CDR2 ANQGSEA. With 6 bases clipped from V and 9 bases from J, the junction kept 14 bases outside the gene matches. The length of the CDR3 is 15 residues. The CDR3 DNA reads as TGCAGCGTAGACCCATGGACTAGCGGCGGTAGTGAGCAGTTCTTC. This translates into CSVDPWTSGGSEQFF.

The chain joins TRBV7-2 to TRBJ2-7; 15 bases are shared with TRBD2. The germline V gene encodes CDR1 SGHTA and CDR2 FQGNSA. The CDR3 is 15 residues long. J was trimmed by 7 bases and V by 5 bases; bases with no gene match: 6. CDR3 coding DNA: TGTGCCAGCAGCCTTACGGGGACTAGCGGGAGGGAGCAGTACTTC. Encoded protein: CASSLTGTSGREQYF.

The chain couples TRBV6-1 to TRBJ1-5; D is unclear. The V gene lost 0 bases and the J gene lost 5 bases, with 8 bases spanning the gap. CDR3 length equals 14 residues. CDR1 MNHNS and CDR2 SASEGT come from the germline V gene. The CDR3 protein is CASSEAAMYQPQHF. The CDR3 DNA reads as TGTGCCAGCAGTGAAGCCGCAATGTATCAGCCCCAGCATTTT.

J is TRBJ1-1 and V is TRBV27; D is unclear. Trimming removed 1 base from V and 1 base from J, with 7 bases in between. Germline loops: CDR1 MNHEY, CDR2 SMNVEV (reference sequence). This CDR3 has 14 residues. CDR3 residues: CASSLFPGNTEAFF. CDR3 bases: TGTGCCAGCAGTTTATTCCCCGGGAACACTGAAGCTTTCTTT.

J is TRBJ2-3 and V is TRBV30; D may be TRBD1 (6 bases). Looked up from germline, CDR1 is GTSNPN and CDR2 is SVGIG (reference sequence). V lost 8 bases to trimming and J lost 4 bases, with 28 bases between them. The CDR3 totals 17 residues. The CDR3 region is CAGNGGRSINRADTQYF. The CDR3 region has the DNA TGTGCCGGAAATGGGGGCAGATCTATCAACCGGGCAGATACGCAGTATTTT.

This chain connects TRBV2 to TRBJ1-2; D remains ambiguous. The germline CDR1 and CDR2 sequences are SNHLY and FYNNEI. The CDR3 loop spans 14 amino acids. The germline V and J ends were trimmed by 5 bases and 4 bases, with 14 bases remaining between them. The CDR3 sequence is CASSTDFSSYGYTF. CDR3 in DNA: TGTGCCAGCAGTACAGATTTTTCTAGCTATGGCTACACCTTC.

The chain employs TRBV10-1 and TRBJ2-7, with D possibly TRBD2 on 6 matching bases. This CDR3 region has 15 residues. V lost 3 bases to trimming and J lost 7 bases, with 19 bases between them. Germline CDR1 is WNHNN and CDR2 is SYGVQD (reference sequence). CDR3 amino acids: CASSELEGRGSEQYF. CDR3 nucleotide sequence: TGCGCCAGCAGTGAATTGGAGGGAAGAGGCTCGGAGCAGTACTTC.

This chain connects TRBV5-4 to TRBJ2-5, with 14 positions matching TRBD2. CDR1 and CDR2 from the germline V gene are SGHNT and YYREEE (reference sequence). V lost 4 bases, J lost 2 bases, and 7 bases stayed unmatched. This CDR3 region has 17 residues. The CDR3 DNA is TGTGCCAGCAGCGCGGGGACTAGCGGGGGATTACAAGAGACCCAGTACTTC. Protein: CASSAGTSGGLQETQYF.

The V and J genes are TRBV7-2 and TRBJ2-3; 10 bases are shared with TRBD1. V lost 5 bases to trimming and J lost 5 bases; unmatched junction nucleotides: 7. Germline-derived CDR1 and CDR2 are SGHTA and FQGNSA. The CDR3 covers 15 residues. In DNA, the CDR3 is TGTGCCAGCAGCAAGAGACAGGGGGCGAGAGATACGCAGTATTTT. This codes for CASSKRQGARDTQYF.

The V and J genes are TRBV5-1 and TRBJ2-5, with 8 bases lining up with TRBD1. Germline V gives CDR1 SGHRS, CDR2 YFSETQ. The length of the CDR3 is 11 residues. V was clipped by 5 bases and J by 10 bases; unmatched bases: 4. The CDR3 reads CASSFGQGQYF. For the CDR3, the DNA is TGCGCCAGCAGTTTCGGACAGGGCCAGTACTTC.

The CDR3 protein is CASSPGTGTYGYTF. DNA of the CDR3: TGTGCCAGCAGCCCAGGGACAGGAACCTATGGCTACACCTTC. This chain joins TRBV7-2 and TRBJ1-2; 8 bases map to TRBD1. CDR3 size: 14 residues. V was clipped by 5 bases and J by 4 bases; unmatched bases: 6. CDR1 SGHTA and CDR2 FQGNSA come from the germline V gene.